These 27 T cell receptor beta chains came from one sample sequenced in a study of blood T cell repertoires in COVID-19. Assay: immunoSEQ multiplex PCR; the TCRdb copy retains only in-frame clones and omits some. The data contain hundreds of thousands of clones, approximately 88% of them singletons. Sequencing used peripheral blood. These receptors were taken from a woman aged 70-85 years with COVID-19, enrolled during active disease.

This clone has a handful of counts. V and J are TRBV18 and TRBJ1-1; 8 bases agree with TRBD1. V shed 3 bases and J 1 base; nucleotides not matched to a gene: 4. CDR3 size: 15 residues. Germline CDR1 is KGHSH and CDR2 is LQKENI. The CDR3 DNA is TGTGCCAGCTCACCGAATACAGGGGGGAACACTGAAGCTTTCTTT. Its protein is CASSPNTGGNTEAFF.

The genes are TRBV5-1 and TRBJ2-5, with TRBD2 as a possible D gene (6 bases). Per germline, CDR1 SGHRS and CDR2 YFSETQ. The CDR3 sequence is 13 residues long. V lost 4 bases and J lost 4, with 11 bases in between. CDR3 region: CASSRGGLETQYF. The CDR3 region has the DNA TGCGCCAGCAGCAGGGGAGGTCTAGAGACCCAGTACTTC.

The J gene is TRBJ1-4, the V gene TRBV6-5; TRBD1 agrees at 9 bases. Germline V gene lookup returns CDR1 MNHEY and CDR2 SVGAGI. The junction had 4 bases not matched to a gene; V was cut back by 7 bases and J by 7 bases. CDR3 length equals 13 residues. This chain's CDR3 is CASIRQGGEKLFF. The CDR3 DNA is TGTGCCAGCATCAGACAGGGGGGTGAAAAACTGTTTTTT.

This CDR3 reads CASSKGGTTTNEKLFF. CDR3 DNA: TGTGCCAGTAGCAAGGGGGGGACGACAACTAATGAAAAACTGTTTTTT. The chain combines TRBV19 with TRBJ1-4; possible D gene TRBD1, 6 bases. The CDR3 has 16 residues. Germline CDR1 and CDR2: LNHDA and SQIVND (reference sequence). The ends were cut back, 6 bases at V and 0 bases at J, with 14 bases in the middle. Complete variable domain (other parts from reference TRBV19 and TRBJ1-4): DGGITQSPKYLFRKEGQNVTLSCEQNLNHDAMYWYRQDPGQGLRLIYYSQIVNDFQKGDIAEGYSVSREKKESFPLTVTSAQKNPTAFYLCASSKGGTTTNEKLFFGSGTQLSVL.

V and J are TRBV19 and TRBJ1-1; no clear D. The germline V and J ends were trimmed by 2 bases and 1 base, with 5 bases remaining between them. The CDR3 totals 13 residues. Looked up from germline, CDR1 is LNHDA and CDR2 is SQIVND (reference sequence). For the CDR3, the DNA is TGTGCCAGTAGTATATCCCAGAACACTGAAGCTTTCTTT. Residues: CASSISQNTEAFF.

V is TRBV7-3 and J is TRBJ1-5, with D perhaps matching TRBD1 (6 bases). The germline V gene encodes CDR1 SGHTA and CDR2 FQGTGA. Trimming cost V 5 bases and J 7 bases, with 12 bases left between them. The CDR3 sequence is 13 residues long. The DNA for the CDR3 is TGTGCCAGCAGCGCAAACAGGGACCAGCCCCAGCATTTT. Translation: CASSANRDQPQHF.

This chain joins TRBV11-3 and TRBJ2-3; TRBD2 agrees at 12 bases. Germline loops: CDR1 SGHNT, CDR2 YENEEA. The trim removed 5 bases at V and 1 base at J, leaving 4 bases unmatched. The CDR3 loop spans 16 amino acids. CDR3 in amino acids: CASSPRLAGGTDTQYF. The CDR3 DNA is TGTGCCAGCAGCCCGCGACTAGCGGGAGGCACAGATACGCAGTATTTT.

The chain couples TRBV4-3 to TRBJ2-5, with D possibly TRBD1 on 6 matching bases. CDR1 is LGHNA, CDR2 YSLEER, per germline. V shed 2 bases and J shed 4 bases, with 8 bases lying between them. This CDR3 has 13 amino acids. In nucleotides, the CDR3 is TGCGCCAGCAGCCAAACAGGGATAGAGACCCAGTACTTC. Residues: CASSQTGIETQYF.

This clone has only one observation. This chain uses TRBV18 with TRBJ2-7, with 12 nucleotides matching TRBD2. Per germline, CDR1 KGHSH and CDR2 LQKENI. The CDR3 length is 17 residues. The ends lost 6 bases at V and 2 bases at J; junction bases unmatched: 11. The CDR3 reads CASSTRLAGVGAYEQYF. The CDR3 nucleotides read TGTGCCAGCTCGACTCGACTAGCGGGAGTAGGAGCCTACGAGCAGTACTTC.

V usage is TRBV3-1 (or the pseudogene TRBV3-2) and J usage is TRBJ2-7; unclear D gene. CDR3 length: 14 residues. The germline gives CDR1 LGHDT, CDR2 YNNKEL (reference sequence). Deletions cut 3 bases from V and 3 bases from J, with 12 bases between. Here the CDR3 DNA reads TGTGCCAGCAGCCAGACTCTATCCCACTACGAGCAGTACTTC. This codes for CASSQTLSHYEQYF.

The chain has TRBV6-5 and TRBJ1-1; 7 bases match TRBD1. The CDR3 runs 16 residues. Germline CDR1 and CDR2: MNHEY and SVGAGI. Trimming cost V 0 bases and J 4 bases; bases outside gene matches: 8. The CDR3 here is CASSYSIRRDSTEAFF. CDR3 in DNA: TGTGCCAGCAGTTACTCGATCAGGAGGGACAGCACTGAAGCTTTCTTT.

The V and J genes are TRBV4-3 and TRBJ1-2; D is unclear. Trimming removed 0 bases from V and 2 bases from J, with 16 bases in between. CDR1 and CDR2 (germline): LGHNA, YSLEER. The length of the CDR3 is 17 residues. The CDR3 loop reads CASSQDRQESLNYGYTF. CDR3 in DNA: TGCGCCAGCAGCCAAGATCGACAAGAAAGCCTAAACTATGGCTACACCTTC.

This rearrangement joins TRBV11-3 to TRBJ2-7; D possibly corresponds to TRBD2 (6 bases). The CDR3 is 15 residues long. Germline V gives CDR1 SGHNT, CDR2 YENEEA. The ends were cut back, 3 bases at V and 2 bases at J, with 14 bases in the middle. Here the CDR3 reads CASSFFGSGPYEQYF. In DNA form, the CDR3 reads TGTGCCAGCAGCTTTTTTGGTAGCGGACCCTACGAGCAGTACTTC.

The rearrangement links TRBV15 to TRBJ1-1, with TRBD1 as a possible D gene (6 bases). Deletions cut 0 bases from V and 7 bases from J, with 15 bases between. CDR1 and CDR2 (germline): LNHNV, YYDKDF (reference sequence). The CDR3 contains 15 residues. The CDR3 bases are TGTGCCACCAGCAGAGAAATCCGGGACACCTTTGAAGCTTTCTTT. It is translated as CATSREIRDTFEAFF.

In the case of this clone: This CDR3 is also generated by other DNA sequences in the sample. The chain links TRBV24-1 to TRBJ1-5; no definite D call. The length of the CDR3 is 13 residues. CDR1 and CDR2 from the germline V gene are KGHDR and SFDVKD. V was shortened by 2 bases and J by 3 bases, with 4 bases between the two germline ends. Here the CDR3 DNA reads TGTGCCACCAGTGATTCGTCCAATCAGCCCCAGCATTTT. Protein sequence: CATSDSSNQPQHF.

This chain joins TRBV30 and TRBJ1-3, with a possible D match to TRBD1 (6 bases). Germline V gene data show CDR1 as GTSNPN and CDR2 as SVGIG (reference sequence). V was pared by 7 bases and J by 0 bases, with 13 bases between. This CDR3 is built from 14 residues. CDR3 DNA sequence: TGTGCCTCGGTAGGGGGAAGCTCTGGAAACACCATATATTTT. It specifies CASVGGSSGNTIYF.

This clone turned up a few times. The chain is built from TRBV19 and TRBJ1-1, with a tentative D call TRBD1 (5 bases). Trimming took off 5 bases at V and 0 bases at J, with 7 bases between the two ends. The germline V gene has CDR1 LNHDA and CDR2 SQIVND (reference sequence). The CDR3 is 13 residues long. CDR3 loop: CASSGGMNTEAFF. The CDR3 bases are TGTGCCAGTAGTGGGGGGATGAACACTGAAGCTTTCTTT.

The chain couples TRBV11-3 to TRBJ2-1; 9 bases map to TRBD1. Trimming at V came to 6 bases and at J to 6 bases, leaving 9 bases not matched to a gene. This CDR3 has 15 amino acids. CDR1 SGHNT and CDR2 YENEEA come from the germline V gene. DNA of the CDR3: TGTGCCAGCAGTTGGGGACAGGGATTGTTCAATGAGCAGTTCTTC. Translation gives CASSWGQGLFNEQFF.

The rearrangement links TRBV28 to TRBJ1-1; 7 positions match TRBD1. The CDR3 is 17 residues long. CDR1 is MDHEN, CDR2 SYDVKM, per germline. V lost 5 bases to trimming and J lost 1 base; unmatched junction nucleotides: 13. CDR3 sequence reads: CASSRYRGAFRNTEAFF. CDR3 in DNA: TGTGCCAGCAGTAGATACAGGGGCGCCTTTCGGAACACTGAAGCTTTCTTT.

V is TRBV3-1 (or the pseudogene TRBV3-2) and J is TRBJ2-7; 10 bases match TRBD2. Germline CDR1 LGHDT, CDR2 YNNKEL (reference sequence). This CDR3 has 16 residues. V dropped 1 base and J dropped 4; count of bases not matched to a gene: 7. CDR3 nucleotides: TGTGCCAGCAGCCAAGGTTTACCTAGCGGGAGTTACGAGCAGTACTTC. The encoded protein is CASSQGLPSGSYEQYF.

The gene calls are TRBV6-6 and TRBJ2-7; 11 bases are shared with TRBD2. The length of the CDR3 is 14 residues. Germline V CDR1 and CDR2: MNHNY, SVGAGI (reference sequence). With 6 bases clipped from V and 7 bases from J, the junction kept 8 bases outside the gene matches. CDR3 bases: TGTGCCAGCAGCCCGACTAGCGGGATGAGGGAGCAGTACTTC. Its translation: CASSPTSGMREQYF.

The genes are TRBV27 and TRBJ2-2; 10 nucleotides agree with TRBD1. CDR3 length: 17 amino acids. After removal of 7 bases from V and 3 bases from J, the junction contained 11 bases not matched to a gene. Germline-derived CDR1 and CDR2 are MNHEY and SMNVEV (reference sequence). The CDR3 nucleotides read TGTGCCAGCACCCGGGGGGGGACAGGGGATTACACCGGGGAGCTGTTTTTT. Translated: CASTRGGTGDYTGELFF.

Here the CDR3 reads CASSLMGGQGTYEQYF. The CDR3 region has the DNA TGTGCCAGCAGCCTAATGGGGGGACAGGGAACCTACGAGCAGTACTTC. This chain links TRBV5-4 with TRBJ2-7; 9 positions match TRBD1. The CDR3 runs 16 residues. V shed 4 bases and J 2 bases; nucleotides not matched to a gene: 10. Germline lookup yields CDR1 SGHNT and CDR2 YYREEE (reference sequence). Variable domain in full (rest from reference TRBV5-4 and TRBJ2-7): ETGVTQSPTHLIKTRGQQVTLRCSSQSGHNTVSWYQQALGQGPQFIFQYYREEENGRGNFPPRFSGLQFPNYSSELNVNALELDDSALYLCASSLMGGQGTYEQYFGPGTRLTVT.

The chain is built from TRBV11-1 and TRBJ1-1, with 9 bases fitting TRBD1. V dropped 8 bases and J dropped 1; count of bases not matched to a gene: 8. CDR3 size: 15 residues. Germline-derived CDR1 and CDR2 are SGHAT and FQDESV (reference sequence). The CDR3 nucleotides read TGTGCCAGCTTACCAACAGGGGGCAGGAACACTGAAGCTTTCTTT. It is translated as CASLPTGGRNTEAFF. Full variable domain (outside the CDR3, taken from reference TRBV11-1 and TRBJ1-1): EAEVAQSPRYKITEKSQAVAFWCDPISGHATLYWYRQILGQGPELLVQFQDESVVDDSQLPKDRFSAERLKGVDSTLKIQPAELGDSAMYLCASLPTGGRNTEAFFGQGTRLTVV.

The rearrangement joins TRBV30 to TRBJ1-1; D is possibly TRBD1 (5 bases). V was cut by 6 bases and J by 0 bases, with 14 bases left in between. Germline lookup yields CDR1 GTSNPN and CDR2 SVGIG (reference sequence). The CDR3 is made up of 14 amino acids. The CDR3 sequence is CACRTTIMNTEAFF. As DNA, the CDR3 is TGTGCCTGCAGGACAACAATCATGAACACTGAAGCTTTCTTT.

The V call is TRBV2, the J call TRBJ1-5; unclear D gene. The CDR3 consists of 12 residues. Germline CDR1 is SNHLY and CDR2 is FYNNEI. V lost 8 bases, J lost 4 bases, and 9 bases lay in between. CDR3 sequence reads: CASRGQNQPQHF. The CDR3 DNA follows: TGTGCCAGCCGTGGGCAGAATCAGCCCCAGCATTTT.

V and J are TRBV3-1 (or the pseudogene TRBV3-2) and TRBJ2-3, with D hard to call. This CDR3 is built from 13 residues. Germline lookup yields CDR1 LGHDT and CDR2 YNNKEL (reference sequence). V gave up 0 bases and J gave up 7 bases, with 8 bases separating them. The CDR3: CASSQDGWNTQYF. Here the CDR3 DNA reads TGTGCCAGCAGCCAAGACGGGTGGAATACGCAGTATTTT.